This record looks at one T cell receptor beta chain sequence and its context. The antigen remains unidentified. MiXCR, applied by TCRdb to the RT-PCR reads, yields one record per CDR3 protein. This table has around 520,000 distinct CDR3 sequences, about 11% appearing once. The record originates from a study of response to subunit inactivated influenza vaccine. Points from the study as a whole: Every seasonal influenza vaccination brings in few new T cells, the authors suggested.

Trimming took 4 bases from V and 3 from J, leaving 22 bases between them. The CDR3 covers 19 residues. Germline CDR1 SGHAT, CDR2 FQNNGV. The sequenced sample was PBMCs from blood, obtained on the day of vaccination. This rearrangement joins TRBV11-2 to TRBJ2-6; no clear D gene. The receptor's source is a middle-aged man who received an inactivated influenza vaccine. In nucleotides, the CDR3 is TGTGCCAGCAGCTCCGGAAAGTTGCTCTCTTCAGATGGGGCCAACGTCCTGACTTTC. Translated, it gives CASSSGKLLSSDGANVLTF.